The 17 T cell receptor beta chains below were found in one sample sequenced in a study of identical twins. TCRdb fed the 5' RACE reads into MiXCR, producing one record per CDR3 protein. The sample includes approximately 220,000 distinct CDR3 sequences, 7.5% seen only once; the top ten take about 1.9%. The same specimen was also included in a second study, on yellow fever vaccine responses in identical twins.

The sample comprised memory (CD45RO+) T cells sorted from blood. All receptors come from a woman under 30 in good health.

This clonotype has a count of ten or more. The chain is built from TRBV29-1 and TRBJ2-5; 8 bases are shared with TRBD2. Germline loops: CDR1 SQVTM, CDR2 ANQGSEA. The CDR3 has 15 residues. Germline trimming cut 5 bases from V and 4 bases from J; bases unmatched to any gene: 12. Here the CDR3 DNA reads TGCAGCGTTAGGAACGGGAGGGCCACCGGAGAGACCCAGTACTTC. This encodes CSVRNGRATGETQYF.

This clonotype was observed many times. The chain is built from TRBV12-3 or TRBV12-4 and TRBJ2-5; D is unclear. The CDR3 extends over 14 amino acids. The germline V and J ends were trimmed by 6 bases and 1 base, with 12 bases remaining between them. CDR3 protein: CASSLTGSQETQYF. CDR3 nucleotide sequence: TGTGCCAGCAGCTTAACGGGTAGCCAAGAGACCCAGTACTTC.

The chain employs TRBV3-1 and TRBJ2-5; D not resolved. From germline, CDR1 is LGHDT and CDR2 YNNKEL (reference sequence). The CDR3 sequence is 14 residues long. The ends were cut back, 2 bases at V and 5 bases at J, with 12 bases in the middle. Written as DNA, the CDR3 is TGTGCCAGCAGCCAATCGGTGATGGAGGAGACCCAGTACTTC. The encoded protein is CASSQSVMEETQYF.

The table lists this clonotype with a few counts. The chain links TRBV6-5 to TRBJ2-2; 14 bases line up with TRBD2. CDR3 size: 19 residues. Germline-derived CDR1 and CDR2 are MNHEY and SVGAGI. The V gene end was trimmed by 1 base and the J gene end by 5 bases; junction bases not matched to a gene: 9. CDR3 region: CASSYYQGLAGVRTGELFF. In DNA form, the CDR3 reads TGTGCCAGCAGTTACTACCAGGGACTAGCGGGAGTAAGGACCGGGGAGCTGTTTTTT.

The table lists this clonotype with many counts. The rearrangement uses TRBV2 and TRBJ2-7; unclear D gene. The length of the CDR3 is 11 residues. V gave up 4 bases and J gave up 5 bases, with 6 bases separating them. Germline V gene lookup returns CDR1 SNHLY and CDR2 FYNNEI. Written as DNA, the CDR3 is TGTGCCAGCAGTGTTATGGACGAGCAGTACTTC. It translates to CASSVMDEQYF.

V and J are TRBV24-1 and TRBJ2-3, with D possibly matching TRBD2 (6 bases). The V end lost 4 bases, the J end lost 4 bases, and 14 bases lay between the germline ends. The CDR3 consists of 15 residues. Looked up from germline, CDR1 is KGHDR and CDR2 is SFDVKD. The DNA for the CDR3 is TGTGCCACCAGTGACCGACCCGGAGGGGCAGATACGCAGTATTTT. Amino acid sequence: CATSDRPGGADTQYF.

This chain uses TRBV5-1 with TRBJ2-3; D possibly corresponds to TRBD1 (6 bases). V was shortened by 4 bases and J by 3 bases, with 9 bases between the two germline ends. The germline V gene has CDR1 SGHRS and CDR2 YFSETQ. The CDR3 is 13 amino acids. As DNA, the CDR3 is TGCGCCAGCAGCAACACAGGGACAGATACGCAGTATTTT. Protein: CASSNTGTDTQYF. Supplemented by reference TRBV5-1 and TRBJ2-3, the full variable domain reads KAGVTQTPRYLIKTRGQQVTLSCSPISGHRSVSWYQQTPGQGLQFLFEYFSETQRNKGNFPGRFSGRQFSNSRSEMNVSTLELGDSALYLCASSNTGTDTQYFGPGTRLTVL.

The chain combines TRBV19 with TRBJ2-4; 12 bases match TRBD2. The CDR3 is made up of 16 amino acids. Germline CDR1 LNHDA, CDR2 SQIVND (reference sequence). Trimming at V came to 5 bases and at J to 2 bases, leaving 4 bases not matched to a gene. CDR3 loop: CASSVGLAGTKNIQYF. As DNA, the CDR3 is TGTGCCAGTAGTGTCGGACTAGCGGGGACCAAAAACATTCAGTACTTC.

The rearrangement joins TRBV28 to TRBJ2-7; maybe TRBD2 (6 bases). The CDR3 is made up of 13 amino acids. Germline CDR1 and CDR2: MDHEN and SYDVKM. V was pared by 3 bases and J by 3 bases, with 9 bases between. In DNA form, the CDR3 reads TGTGCCAGCAGTTTTCAGGGACTCTACGAGCAGTACTTC. Translating it yields CASSFQGLYEQYF.

The chain uses TRBV30 and TRBJ1-6; no reliable D call. Germline V CDR1 and CDR2: GTSNPN, SVGIG (reference sequence). V dropped 7 bases and J dropped 6 bases, with 10 bases sitting between them. CDR3 length equals 12 residues. CDR3 in amino acids: CAFQQSNSPLHF. The CDR3 coding sequence is TGTGCCTTTCAGCAATCTAATTCACCCCTCCACTTT.

This chain uses TRBV20-1 with TRBJ2-1; 13 bases line up with TRBD2. CDR3 size: 14 residues. Germline-derived CDR1 and CDR2 are DFQATT and SNEGSKA (reference sequence). With 8 bases clipped from V and 6 bases from J, the junction kept 7 bases outside the gene matches. For the CDR3, the DNA is TGCAGTTCTGATGGACTAGCGGGGGCCAATGAGCAGTTCTTC. Encoded protein: CSSDGLAGANEQFF.

On this clonotype: Its ends do not fully match the called genes, so a read error is possible. V is TRBV7-7 and J is TRBJ2-5, with TRBD2 matching over 8 bases. CDR1 SSHAT and CDR2 FNYEAQ come from the germline V gene (reference sequence). This CDR3 spans 16 amino acids. The CDR3 protein is CASSLNYGGAEETQYF. In DNA, the CDR3 is TGTGCTAGCAGCTTAAATTACGGGGGGGCGGAGGAGACCCAGTACTTC.

In its sample, this clonotype was seen many times. The CDR3: CASSQGGSTDTQYF. CDR3 bases: TGCGCCAGCAGCCAAGGTGGGAGTACAGATACGCAGTATTTT. The rearrangement uses TRBV4-1 and TRBJ2-3; tentative D call: TRBD2 (5 bases). Trimming cost V 1 base and J 3 bases, with 8 bases left between them. The CDR3 totals 14 residues. Germline loops: CDR1 MGHRA, CDR2 YSYEKL.

In this sample, this clonotype turned up many times. The rearrangement joins TRBV7-8 to TRBJ1-5; D is uncertain. This CDR3 is 14 amino acids long. V was shortened by 8 bases and J by 2 bases, with 13 bases between the two germline ends. Germline V lookup: CDR1 SGHVS, CDR2 FQNEAQ. CDR3 in DNA: TGTGCCAGCGCTACCTTTAGTGGCAATCAGCCCCAGCATTTT. This encodes CASATFSGNQPQHF. Based on the CDR3 plus reference TRBV7-8 and TRBJ1-5, the full variable domain is GAGVSQSPRYKVAKRGQDVALRCDPISGHVSLFWYQQALGQGPEFLTYFQNEAQLDKSGLPSDRFFAERPEGSVSTLKIQRTQQEDSAVYLCASATFSGNQPQHFGDGTRLSIL.

In its sample, this clonotype was seen many times. This chain uses TRBV9 with TRBJ1-1; D unclear. Between the trimmed V and J ends, which lost 2 bases and 1 base, there was a span of 6 bases. The CDR3 totals 13 residues. The germline V gene encodes CDR1 SGDLS and CDR2 YYNGEE. The CDR3 loop reads CASSVTGNTEAFF. CDR3 sequence (DNA): TGTGCCAGCAGCGTGACGGGGAACACTGAAGCTTTCTTT.

The chain recombines TRBV27 with TRBJ1-4; D might be TRBD1 (6 bases). With 6 bases removed from V and 4 bases from J, the gap between germline ends came to 27 bases. CDR3 length equals 19 residues. CDR1 is MNHEY and CDR2 is SMNVEV in the germline V gene (reference sequence). This CDR3 reads CASSRRSPGAGINNEKLFF. The CDR3 DNA sequence: TGTGCCAGCAGCAGAAGAAGCCCGGGGGCAGGGATTAATAATGAAAAACTGTTTTTT.

This chain joins TRBV6-5 and TRBJ1-1, with a weak D call TRBD1 (6 bases). The CDR3 sequence is 11 residues long. Between the trimmed V and J ends, which lost 6 bases and 12 bases, there was a span of 14 bases. Germline lookup yields CDR1 MNHEY and CDR2 SVGAGI. CDR3 sequence reads: CASRYREKPFF. CDR3 coding DNA: TGTGCCAGCAGGTACAGGGAAAAACCTTTCTTT.